Here is one T cell receptor beta chain with its context. This entry comes from a study of patients and donors after allogeneic stem cell transplantation. The CDR3 loop spans 16 amino acids. From germline, CDR1 is SGHRS and CDR2 YFSETQ. Trimming removed 2 bases from V and 8 bases from J; junction bases left unmatched: 11. TCRdb re-analysed the RT-PCR reads in MiXCR, keeping a single row per CDR3 protein. The sample has about 39,000 distinct CDR3 sequences, roughly 30% seen once. The V gene is TRBV5-1, the J gene TRBJ2-1; 9 bases map to TRBD2. The origin of this receptor is a human donor who was either an allogeneic HSCT recipient or a stem cell or donor lymphocyte infusion donor (not recorded which). It is not recorded whose cells these are; they may come from a transplant donor. Sequencing was performed on blood, either unsorted or a sorted T cell fraction (not recorded which). CDR3 residues: CASSFPKASGADEQFF. The CDR3 bases are TGCGCCAGCAGCTTTCCGAAGGCTAGCGGGGCGGATGAGCAGTTCTTC. Based on the CDR3 plus reference TRBV5-1 and TRBJ2-1, the full variable domain is KAGVTQTPRYLIKTRGQQVTLSCSPISGHRSVSWYQQTPGQGLQFLFEYFSETQRNKGNFPGRFSGRQFSNSRSEMNVSTLELGDSALYLCASSFPKASGADEQFFGPGTRLTVL.